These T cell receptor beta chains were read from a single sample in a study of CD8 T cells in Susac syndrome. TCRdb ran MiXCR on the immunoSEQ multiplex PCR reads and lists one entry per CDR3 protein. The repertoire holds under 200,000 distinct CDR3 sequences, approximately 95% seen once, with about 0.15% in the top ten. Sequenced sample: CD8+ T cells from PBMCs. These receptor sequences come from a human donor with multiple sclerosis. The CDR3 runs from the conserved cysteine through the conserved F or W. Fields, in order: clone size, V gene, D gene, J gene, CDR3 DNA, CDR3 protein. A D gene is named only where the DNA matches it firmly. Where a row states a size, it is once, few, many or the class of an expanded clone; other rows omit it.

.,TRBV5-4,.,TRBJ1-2,TGTGCCAGCAGCCCCGCGGACTATGGCTACACCTTC,CASSPADYGYTF
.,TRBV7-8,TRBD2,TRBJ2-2,TGTGCCAGCAGCTCGTTGGTGGGAGGGACCGGGGAGCTGTTTTTT,CASSSLVGGTGELFF
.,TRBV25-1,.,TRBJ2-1,TGTGCCAGCAAGACGTACAATGAGCAGTTCTTC,CASKTYNEQFF
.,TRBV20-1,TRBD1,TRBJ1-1,TGCAGTGCCCATTACAGGGGGTTAGACACTGAAGCTTTCTTT,CSAHYRGLDTEAFF
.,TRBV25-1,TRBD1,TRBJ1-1,TGTGCCAGCACAAAAGGGACAGGCGAGAACACTGAAGCTTTCTTT,CASTKGTGENTEAFF
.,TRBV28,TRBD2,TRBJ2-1,TGTGCCAGCAGCTCCCACCGACTAGCGGGAGGATCGGGGGAGCAGTTCTTC,CASSSHRLAGGSGEQFF
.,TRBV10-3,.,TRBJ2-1,TGTGCCATCAGTGAGTCGGGGACAAATCACTACAATGAGCAGTTCTTC,CAISESGTNHYNEQFF
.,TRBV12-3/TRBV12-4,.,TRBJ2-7,TGTGCCAGCAGTTTTTTAGGGACCTACGAGCAGTACTTC,CASSFLGTYEQYF
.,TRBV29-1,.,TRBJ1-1,TGCAGCGTGGTCGACTTCAGGGAGGGCACTGAAGCTTTCTTT,CSVVDFREGTEAFF
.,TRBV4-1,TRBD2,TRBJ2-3,TGCGCCAGCAGCCAAATCTTCCGGGAGGGCAATACGCAGTATTTT,CASSQIFREGNTQYF
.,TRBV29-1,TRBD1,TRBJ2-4,TGCAGCGTTGAAGCCCTATTCGCAGGACAGGGGCCTGTACCAAACATTCAGTACTTC,CSVEALFAGQGPVPNIQYF
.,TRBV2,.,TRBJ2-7,TGTGCCAGCAGCCACAGGGCCCCGACCTACGAGCAGTACTTC,CASSHRAPTYEQYF
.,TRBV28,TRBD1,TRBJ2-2,TGTGCCAGCAGTATGACAGGGGGTCCCGGGGAGCTGTTTTTT,CASSMTGGPGELFF
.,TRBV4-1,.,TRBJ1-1,TGCGCCAGCAGCCACGGGACGAACACTGAAGCTTTCTTT,CASSHGTNTEAFF
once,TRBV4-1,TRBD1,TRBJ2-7,TGCGCCAGCAGCCAAGAGGACAGGCTACGAGACGAGCAGTACTTC,CASSQEDRLRDEQYF
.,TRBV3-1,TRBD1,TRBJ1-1,TGTGCCAGCAGCCAAGATGGGGGACAGTTGAACACTGAAGCTTTCTTT,CASSQDGGQLNTEAFF
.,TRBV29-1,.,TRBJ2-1,TGCAGCGATTACGGCCCGGACGACAATGAGCAGTTCTTC,CSDYGPDDNEQFF
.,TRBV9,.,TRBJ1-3,TGTGCCAGCAGCTTAGAAGGGAGGTCTGGAAACACCATATATTTT,CASSLEGRSGNTIYF